Presented here are 23 T cell receptor beta chains from one specimen sequenced in a study of tumor-infiltrating lymphocytes in glioblastoma multiforme. Three nested ARM-PCR rounds with V-beta and C-beta primers built TCRB libraries. TCRdb ran MiXCR on the multiplex PCR reads and lists one entry per CDR3 protein. The profile shows about 13,000 distinct CDR3 sequences, around 70% of them singletons. The sequencing input was brain tumor tissue. Receptors originate from a male donor with glioblastoma.

This clonotype appeared a few times. This chain joins TRBV12-3 or TRBV12-4 and TRBJ2-5, with TRBD2 identical over 7 bases. The CDR3 runs to 19 residues. V lost 7 bases and J lost 6; bases outside the gene matches: 26. The CDR3 here is CASNLGASGAPFVSKTQYF. In nucleotides, the CDR3 is TGTGCCAGCAACCTAGGGGCTAGCGGAGCCCCCTTCGTGTCGAAGACCCAGTACTTC.

The genes are TRBV5-1 and TRBJ1-1; D might be TRBD1 (5 bases). Germline V gene data show CDR1 as SGHRS and CDR2 as YFSETQ. CDR3 length: 14 residues. Trimming pared 2 bases from V and 6 bases from J, leaving 14 bases between. The CDR3 DNA sequence: TGCGCCAGCAGCTTAGATGGGGGTAAAGCTGAAGCTTTCTTT. Its protein product is CASSLDGGKAEAFF. The complete variable domain, with remaining parts taken from reference TRBV5-1 and TRBJ1-1, reads KAGVTQTPRYLIKTRGQQVTLSCSPISGHRSVSWYQQTPGQGLQFLFEYFSETQRNKGNFPGRFSGRQFSNSRSEMNVSTLELGDSALYLCASSLDGGKAEAFFGQGTRLTVV.

The chain couples TRBV6-5 to TRBJ1-4; TRBD1 is a possible D gene (5 bases). Per the germline V gene, CDR1 is MNHEY and CDR2 is SVGAGI. There are 14 residues in the CDR3. Trimming removed 10 bases at V and 7 bases at J, with 19 bases between. CDR3 residues: CAIKSEGLGEKLFF. In DNA form, the CDR3 reads TGTGCCATCAAGTCCGAGGGGCTAGGTGAAAAACTGTTTTTT.

Worth noting for this clonotype: A junction end diverges from the germline sequence, so it may reflect a read error. This rearrangement joins TRBV20-1 to TRBJ1-2; D gene unclear. The CDR3 has 14 residues. Germline CDR1 DFQATT, CDR2 SNEGSKA (reference sequence). CDR3: CGARRDSVNYGYTF. The CDR3 coding sequence is TGCGGTGCTAGGAGGGATAGTGTTAACTATGGCTATACCTTC.

This rearrangement joins TRBV10-3 to TRBJ1-1, with unresolved D. Trimming removed 1 base from V and 4 bases from J, with 10 bases in between. The CDR3 runs 14 residues. Germline assignment: CDR1 ENHRY and CDR2 SYGVKD. This chain's CDR3 is CAISELEGSTEAFF. The CDR3 nucleotides are TGTGCCATCAGTGAGTTGGAGGGTTCCACTGAAGCTTTCTTT.

The rearrangement joins TRBV20-1 to TRBJ1-1; possible D gene TRBD1, 6 bases. From germline, CDR1 is DFQATT and CDR2 SNEGSKA (reference sequence). Trimming removed 7 bases from V and 4 bases from J, with 19 bases in between. The CDR3 sequence is 14 residues long. DNA of the CDR3: TGCAGTGTTAGGGGGGAGCAGGAGTCCACTGAAGCTTTCTTT. It yields the protein CSVRGEQESTEAFF.

This clonotype was recorded a few times. One end of the junction varies from germline; a read error may be responsible. The chain links TRBV13 to TRBJ1-3; D remains ambiguous. The CDR3 consists of 14 residues. Germline V gene data show CDR1 as PRHDT and CDR2 as FYEKMQ (reference sequence). CDR3 residues: CASSDRHSGNTIYF. In DNA, the CDR3 is TGTGCCAGCAGCGACCGCCACTCTGGAAATACCATATATTTT.

The table lists this clonotype with a few counts. The gene calls are TRBV7-9 and TRBJ1-4; 8 positions agree with TRBD1. V lost 5 bases, J lost 3 bases, and 5 bases stayed unmatched. CDR1 is SEHNR, CDR2 FQNEAQ, per germline (reference sequence). This CDR3 comprises 15 residues. CDR3 nucleotide sequence: TGTGCCAGCAGCACCAGGACAGGGTCTAATGAAAAACTGTTTTTT. It is translated as CASSTRTGSNEKLFF.

About this clonotype: The CDR3 does not end in the conserved phenylalanine or tryptophan, so this is likely a read error. The chain uses TRBV11-2 and TRBJ2-2; TRBD2 agrees at 10 bases. The CDR3 loop spans 16 amino acids. Per the germline V gene, CDR1 is SGHAT and CDR2 is FQNNGV. V shed 3 bases and J 5 bases; nucleotides not matched to a gene: 6. In DNA form, the CDR3 reads TGTGCCAGCAGCTTCCAGCGGGGGGGAGGAACCGGGGAGCTGTTTATT. Amino acids: CASSFQRGGGTGELFI.

The chain employs TRBV2 and TRBJ2-1; 12 bases are shared with TRBD2. Germline CDR1 SNHLY, CDR2 FYNNEI. V lost 3 bases and J lost 9; bases outside the gene matches: 9. This CDR3 has 16 residues. This CDR3 is CASSEGGLAGSGEQFF. The CDR3 DNA reads TGTGCCAGCAGTGAGGGGGGACTAGCGGGCTCCGGTGAGCAGTTCTTC.

Concerning this clonotype: Germline is not matched at one junction end, which may reflect a read error. The rearrangement joins TRBV11-2 to TRBJ1-4; no reliable D call. The CDR3 sequence is 13 residues long. Germline CDR1 is SGHAT and CDR2 is FQNNGV. CDR3 DNA sequence: TGTGCCATCAGCCTCAACACGAATGAAAAACTGTTTTTT. Translating gives CAISLNTNEKLFF.

This clonotype was seen more than once but under ten times. This chain joins TRBV20-1 and TRBJ1-5, with TRBD1 as a possible D gene (6 bases). This CDR3 is built from 16 residues. Germline-derived CDR1 and CDR2 are DFQATT and SNEGSKA (reference sequence). Trimming took off 6 bases at V and 2 bases at J, with 20 bases between the two ends. The CDR3 loop reads CSATPEGGVGNQPQHF. In DNA form, the CDR3 reads TGCAGTGCCACTCCTGAGGGGGGAGTAGGCAATCAGCCCCAGCATTTT.

A word on this clonotype: The germline gene is not matched at one end of the junction; a read error may be the cause. V usage is TRBV6-4 and J usage is TRBJ2-3; D may be TRBD2 (7 bases). The V gene's germline CDR1 is MRHNA and CDR2 SNTAGT. This CDR3 contains 15 residues. The CDR3 here is CVSSAPRGAADTQYF. CDR3 nucleotide sequence: TGTGTCAGCAGTGCTCCCCGGGGGGCCGCAGATACGCAGTATTTT.

The rearrangement uses TRBV20-1 and TRBJ1-5; possible D gene TRBD1, 6 bases. The CDR3 totals 13 residues. V lost 2 bases, J lost 8 bases, and 13 bases lay in between. CDR1 is DFQATT and CDR2 is SNEGSKA in the germline V gene (reference sequence). The CDR3 reads CSARRDIGEPQHF. The CDR3 nucleotides read TGCAGTGCTAGAAGGGACATCGGTGAGCCCCAGCATTTT.

This clonotype is a singleton in its sample. V and J are TRBV6-5 and TRBJ2-5; D might be TRBD1 (5 bases). The CDR3 has 16 residues. Trimming stripped 7 bases from V and 3 bases from J, with 21 bases between. Germline CDR1 reads MNHEY; CDR2 reads SVGAGI. CDR3 amino acids: CASTMSAGRAKETQYF. CDR3 DNA: TGTGCCAGCACCATGTCGGCAGGCAGGGCCAAAGAGACCCAGTACTTC.

Remarks on this clonotype: The junction and the germline gene differ at one end; a read error may be behind it. In nucleotides, the CDR3 is TGTGCCAGCAGTTATCTAAAGTCCTACGATCAGTACTTC. Translation: CASSYLKSYDQYF. The chain uses TRBV6-2 or TRBV6-3 and TRBJ2-7; no reliable D call. Germline values: CDR1 MNHEY, CDR2 SVGEGT. There are 13 residues in the CDR3.

With respect to this clonotype: At one boundary the junction diverges from the germline segment, which might be a read error. The chain carries TRBV5-1 and TRBJ2-7, with 16 nucleotides matching TRBD2. The length of the CDR3 is 18 residues. CDR1 is SGHRS and CDR2 is YFSETQ in the germline V gene. The CDR3 protein is CASSLVGTSGRAVYEQDF. The CDR3 nucleotides read TGCGCAAGCAGCTTGGTCGGGACTAGCGGGAGGGCTGTCTACGAGCAGGACTTC.

The chain has TRBV20-1 and TRBJ2-3; 8 nucleotides match TRBD2. The CDR3 runs 20 residues. Germline V CDR1 and CDR2: DFQATT, SNEGSKA (reference sequence). J lost 7 bases, V lost 3 bases, and 27 bases had no gene match. This CDR3 reads CSASRPGLPGGPSSTNTQYF. The CDR3 DNA reads TGCAGTGCTAGTCGCCCCGGACTACCGGGAGGGCCGAGTAGCACGAATACGCAGTATTTT.

V and J are TRBV20-1 and TRBJ2-1; no definite D call. Germline V lookup: CDR1 DFQATT, CDR2 SNEGSKA (reference sequence). V lost 1 base and J lost 6, with 10 bases in between. There are 13 residues in the CDR3. CDR3 protein: CSARALGINEQFF. For the CDR3, the DNA is TGCAGTGCTAGAGCGTTAGGTATCAATGAGCAGTTCTTC.

The table lists this clonotype with a few counts. This CDR3 is missing its conserved last phenylalanine or tryptophan, likely due to a read error. This chain joins TRBV6-5 and TRBJ2-3; 7 bases align to TRBD1. V shed 9 bases and J 1 base; nucleotides not matched to a gene: 10. Germline CDR1 reads MNHEY; CDR2 reads SVGAGI. This CDR3 has 15 amino acids. This CDR3 reads CASSPRTGGTDTQYY. The CDR3 nucleotides are TGTGCCAGTAGCCCCAGGACAGGTGGCACAGATACGCAGTATTAT.

This clonotype was picked up many times. Germline is not matched at one junction end, which may reflect a read error. The rearrangement uses TRBV6-5 and TRBJ2-7; D gene ambiguous. This CDR3 contains 14 residues. The germline gives CDR1 MNHEY, CDR2 SVGAGI. The CDR3 is CACSLRNRPLEQYF. The CDR3 region has the DNA TGTGCCTGCAGCCTAAGAAACAGACCCCTGGAGCAGTACTTC.

Only a few counts were recorded for this clonotype. V is TRBV14 and J is TRBJ1-1; D ambiguous. CDR1 and CDR2 from the germline V gene are SGHDN and FVKESK. The CDR3 extends over 13 amino acids. Trimming left V 1 base short and J 11 bases short, with 14 bases between. CDR3 nucleotide sequence: TGTGCCAGCAGCCAAGGCCTACCCAGCGAGGCTTTCTTT. It yields the protein CASSQGLPSEAFF.

Details on this clonotype: One end of the junction does not line up with germline, which may come from a read error. The chain joins TRBV20-1 to TRBJ1-2, with no clear D. The germline V gene encodes CDR1 DFQATT and CDR2 SNEGSKA (reference sequence). The CDR3 contains 13 residues. The CDR3 DNA is TGCAGTGCTAGAGATCCAAGCAGTCTTGGCTGCACCTTC. Amino acid sequence: CSARDPSSLGCTF.